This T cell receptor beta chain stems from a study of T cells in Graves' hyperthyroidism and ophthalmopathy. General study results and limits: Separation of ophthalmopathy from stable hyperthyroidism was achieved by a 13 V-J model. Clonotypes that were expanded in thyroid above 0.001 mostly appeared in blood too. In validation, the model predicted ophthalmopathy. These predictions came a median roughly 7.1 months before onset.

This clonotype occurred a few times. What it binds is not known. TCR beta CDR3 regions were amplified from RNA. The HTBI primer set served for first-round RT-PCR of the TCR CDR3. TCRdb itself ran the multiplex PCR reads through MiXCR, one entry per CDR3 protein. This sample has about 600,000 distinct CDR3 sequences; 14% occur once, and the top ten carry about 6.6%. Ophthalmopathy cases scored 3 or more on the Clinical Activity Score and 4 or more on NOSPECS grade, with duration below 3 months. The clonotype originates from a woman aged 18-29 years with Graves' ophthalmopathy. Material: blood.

CDR3 sequence: CASSQEQGMVGADTQYF. CDR3 in DNA: TGTGCCAGCAGCCAAGAACAGGGGATGGTGGGCGCAGATACGCAGTATTTT. The genes are TRBV14 and TRBJ2-3, with 7 bases lining up with TRBD1. The CDR3 is 17 amino acids. Looked up from germline, CDR1 is SGHDN and CDR2 is FVKESK. V was clipped by 0 bases and J by 4 bases; unmatched bases: 10. Full variable domain (remainder filled in from reference TRBV14 and TRBJ2-3): EAGVTQFPSHSVIEKGQTVTLRCDPISGHDNLYWYRRVMGKEIKFLLHFVKESKQDESGMPNNRFLAERTGGTYSTLKVQPAELEDSGVYFCASSQEQGMVGADTQYFGPGTRLTVL.